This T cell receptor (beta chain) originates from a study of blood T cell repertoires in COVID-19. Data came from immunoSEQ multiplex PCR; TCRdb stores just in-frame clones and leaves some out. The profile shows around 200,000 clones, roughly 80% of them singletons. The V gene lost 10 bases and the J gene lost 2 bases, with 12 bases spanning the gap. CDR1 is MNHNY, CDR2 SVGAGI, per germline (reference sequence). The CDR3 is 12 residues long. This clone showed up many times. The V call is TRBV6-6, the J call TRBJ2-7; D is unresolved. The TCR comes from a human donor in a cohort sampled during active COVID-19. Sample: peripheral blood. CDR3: CATSATPYEQYF. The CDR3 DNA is TGTGCCACCTCTGCCACTCCCTACGAGCAGTACTTC.